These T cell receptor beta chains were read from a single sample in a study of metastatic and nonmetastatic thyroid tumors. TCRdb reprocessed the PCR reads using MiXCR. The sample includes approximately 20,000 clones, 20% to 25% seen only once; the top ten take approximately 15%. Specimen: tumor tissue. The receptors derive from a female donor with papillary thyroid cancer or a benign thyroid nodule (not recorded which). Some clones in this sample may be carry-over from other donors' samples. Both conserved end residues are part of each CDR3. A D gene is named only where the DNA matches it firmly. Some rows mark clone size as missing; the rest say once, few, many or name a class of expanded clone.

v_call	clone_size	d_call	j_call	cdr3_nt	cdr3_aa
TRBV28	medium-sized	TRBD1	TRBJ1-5	TGTGCCAGCAGGGACAGGGGTTTCAATCAGCCCCAGCATTTT	CASRDRGFNQPQHF
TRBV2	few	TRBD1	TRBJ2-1	TGTGCCAGCAGGGACAGGGGGTGGGGCAATGAGCAGTTCTTC	CASRDRGWGNEQFF
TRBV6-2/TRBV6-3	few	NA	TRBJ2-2	TGTGCCAGCAAGATATCGGACACCGGGGAGCTGTTTTTT	CASKISDTGELFF
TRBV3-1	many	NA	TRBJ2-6	TGTGCCAGCAGAGCGACAGTAACCATCTCTGGGGCCAACGTCCTGACTTTC	CASRATVTISGANVLTF
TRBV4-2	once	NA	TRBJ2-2	TGTGCCAGCAGCCAAGATGTAGACGGGAGCACCGGGGAGCTGTTTTTT	CASSQDVDGSTGELFF
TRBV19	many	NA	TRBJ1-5	TGTGCCAGTAGTATCATGGGGGGGGATCAGCCCCAGCATTTT	CASSIMGGDQPQHF
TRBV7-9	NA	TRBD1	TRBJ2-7	TGTGCCAGCAGCTTAACTGGGACAGGGGTGGGCGAGCAGTACTTC	CASSLTGTGVGEQYF
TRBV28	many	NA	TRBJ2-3	TGTGCCAGCAGTTTATGGGCAGATACGCAGTATTTT	CASSLWADTQYF
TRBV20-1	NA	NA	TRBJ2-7	TGCAGTGCCCGAGGGAGATCCTACGAGCAGTACTTC	CSARGRSYEQYF
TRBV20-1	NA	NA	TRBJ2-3	TGCAGTGCTAGAGATCATGAAGGTTCGATGAGCACAGATACGCAGTATTTT	CSARDHEGSMSTDTQYF
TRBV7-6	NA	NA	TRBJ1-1	TGTGCCAGCAGCTTATCTGGCGGTTGGGAAGCTTTCTTT	CASSLSGGWEAFF
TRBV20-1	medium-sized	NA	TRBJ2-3	TGCAGTGCTAGAGCCCTGAAACAGGGACTTATCGCAGATACGCAGTATTTT	CSARALKQGLIADTQYF
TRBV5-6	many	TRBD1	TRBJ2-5	TGTGCCAGCAGCTTTCGACAGGGGGTTGTAGAGACCCAGTACTTC	CASSFRQGVVETQYF
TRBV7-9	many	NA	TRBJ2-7	TGTGCCAGCAGCTTAAACGCCTACGAGCAGTACTTC	CASSLNAYEQYF
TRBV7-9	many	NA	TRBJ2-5	TGTGCCAGCAACGTGGCTTACCCGGCGGAGACCCAGTACTTC	CASNVAYPAETQYF
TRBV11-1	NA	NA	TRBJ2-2	TGTGCCAGCAGCTTCCGTGAAATACACGGCGGGGAGCTGTTTTTT	CASSFREIHGGELFF
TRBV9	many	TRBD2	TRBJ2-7	TGTGCCAGCAGCCCCTCAGTAGGACTAGCGGCATACGAGCAGTACTTC	CASSPSVGLAAYEQYF
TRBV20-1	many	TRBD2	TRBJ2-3	TGCAGTGCTAGGCCCGGCGGGAGGGGACAAGATACGCAGTATTTT	CSARPGGRGQDTQYF
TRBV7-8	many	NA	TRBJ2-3	TGTGCCAGCAGCGGATGGGGGCGGGACGCAGATACGCAGTATTTT	CASSGWGRDADTQYF
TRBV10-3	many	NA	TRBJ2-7	TGTGCCATCAGTGAGTCCGTACCGGGTTACGAGCAGTACTTC	CAISESVPGYEQYF
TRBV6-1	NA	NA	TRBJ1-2	TGTGCCAGCAGTCTCCGGGACACGCCGTATGGTGGCTACACCTTC	CASSLRDTPYGGYTF
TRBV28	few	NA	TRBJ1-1	TGTGCCAGCAGTTTAAGGCGCCGGACTTTCTTT	CASSLRRRTFF
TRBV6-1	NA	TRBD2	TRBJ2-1	TGTGCCAGCAGTGAAAAGGAAAGCGGGGTTGAGCAGTTCTTC	CASSEKESGVEQFF
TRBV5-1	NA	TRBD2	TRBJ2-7	TGCGCCAGCAGCCCCCGGGGGGAGAGCTCCTACGAGCAGTACTTC	CASSPRGESSYEQYF
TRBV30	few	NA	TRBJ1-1	TGTGCCTCGAGGGATAAGGGTTGGACTGAAGCTTTCTTT	CASRDKGWTEAFF
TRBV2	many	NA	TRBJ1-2	TGTGCCAGCAGTCTAGCGGGAGGGCGGACCTTC	CASSLAGGRTF
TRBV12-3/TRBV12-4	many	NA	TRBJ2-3	TGTGCCAGCAGTCCCCCCGGAGATACGCAGTATTTT	CASSPPGDTQYF
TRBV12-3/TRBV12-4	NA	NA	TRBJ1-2	TGTGCCAGCAGTTTGGCGAGGGGCTATGGCTACACCTTC	CASSLARGYGYTF
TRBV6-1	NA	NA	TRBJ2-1	TGTGCCAGCAGCCATCTCAGCTCCTACAATGAGCAGTTCTTC	CASSHLSSYNEQFF